This TCR beta chain came from a study of radiation and T cells in renal cell carcinoma. General study results and limits: Pretreatment tumor biopsies were lacking, so baseline clonotypes are unknown. In blood, top tumor clones expanded by 2 weeks, shrinking by 4.

Points on this clone: What it binds is unknown.

As for time point: baseline pretreatment blood. This sample's treatment: 15 Gy SBRT to primary tumor, nephrectomy 4 weeks later. After SBRT, blood was collected at 2 and 4 weeks, plus baseline. The patient's renal cell carcinoma had clear cell pathology. Method: immunoSEQ multiplex PCR; TCRdb's copy keeps in-frame clones and lacks some. Of about 140,000 clones in the sample, 75% to 90% were seen once. This TCR was recovered from a woman in her fifties or sixties with renal cell carcinoma. Sample: blood, taken from a patient whose treatment included radiotherapy and nephrectomy.

The DNA of the CDR3 is TGCGCCAGCAGCTTGGGTATCGGGGAGTCCTACGAGCAGTACTTC. Translated, it gives CASSLGIGESYEQYF. The chain links TRBV5-1 to TRBJ2-7; tentatively, D is TRBD2 (5 bases). The CDR3 runs 15 residues. Between the trimmed V and J ends, which lost 0 bases and 1 base, there was a span of 11 bases. CDR1 SGHRS and CDR2 YFSETQ come from the germline V gene.